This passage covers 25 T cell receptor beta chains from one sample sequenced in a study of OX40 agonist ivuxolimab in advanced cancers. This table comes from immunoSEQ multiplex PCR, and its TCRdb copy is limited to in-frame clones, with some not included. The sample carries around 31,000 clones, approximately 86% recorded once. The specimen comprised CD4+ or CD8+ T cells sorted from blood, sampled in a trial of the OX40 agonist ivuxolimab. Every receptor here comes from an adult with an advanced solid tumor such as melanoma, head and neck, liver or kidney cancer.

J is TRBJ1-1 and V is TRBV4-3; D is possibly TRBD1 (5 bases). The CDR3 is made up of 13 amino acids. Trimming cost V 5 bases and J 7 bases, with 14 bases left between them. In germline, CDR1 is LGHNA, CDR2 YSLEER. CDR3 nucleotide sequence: TGCGCCAGCAGCTACATGACAGTGGGTGAAGCTTTCTTT. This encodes CASSYMTVGEAFF.

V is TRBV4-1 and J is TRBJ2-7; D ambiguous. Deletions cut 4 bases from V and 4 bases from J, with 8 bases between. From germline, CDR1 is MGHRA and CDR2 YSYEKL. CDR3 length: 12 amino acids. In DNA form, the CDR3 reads TGCGCCAGCAGCCGCTCGGGTTACGAGCAGTACTTC. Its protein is CASSRSGYEQYF.

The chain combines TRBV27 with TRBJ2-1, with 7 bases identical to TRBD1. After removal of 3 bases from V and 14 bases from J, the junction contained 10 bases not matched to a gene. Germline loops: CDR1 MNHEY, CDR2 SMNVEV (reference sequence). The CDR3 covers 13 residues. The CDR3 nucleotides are TGTGCCAGCAGTTTTCGGACAGGACTGAGGGAGTTCTTC. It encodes CASSFRTGLREFF.

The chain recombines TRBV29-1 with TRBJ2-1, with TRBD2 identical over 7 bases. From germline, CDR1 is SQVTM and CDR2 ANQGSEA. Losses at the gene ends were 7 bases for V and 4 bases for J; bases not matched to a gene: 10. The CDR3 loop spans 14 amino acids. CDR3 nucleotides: TGCAGCGGAAGGGAGCGGGAATCATACAATGAGCAGTTCTTC. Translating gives CSGRERESYNEQFF.

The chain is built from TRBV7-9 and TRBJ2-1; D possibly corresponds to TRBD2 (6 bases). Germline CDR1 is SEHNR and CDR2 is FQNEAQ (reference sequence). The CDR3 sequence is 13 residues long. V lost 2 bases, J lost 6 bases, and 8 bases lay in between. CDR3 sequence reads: CASSLMGGNEQFF. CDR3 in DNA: TGTGCCAGCAGCTTAATGGGGGGCAATGAGCAGTTCTTC.

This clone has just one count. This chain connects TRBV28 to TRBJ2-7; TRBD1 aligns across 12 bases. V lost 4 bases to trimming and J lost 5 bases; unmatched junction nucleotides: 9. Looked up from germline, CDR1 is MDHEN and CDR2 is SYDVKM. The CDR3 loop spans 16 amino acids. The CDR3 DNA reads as TGTGCCAGCAGTTATAGGACCGGGACAGGGGGCAACGAGCAGTACTTC. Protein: CASSYRTGTGGNEQYF.

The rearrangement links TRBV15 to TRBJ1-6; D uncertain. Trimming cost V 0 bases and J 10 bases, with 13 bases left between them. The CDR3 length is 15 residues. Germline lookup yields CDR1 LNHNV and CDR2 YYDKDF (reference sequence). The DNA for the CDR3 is TGTGCCACCAGCAGAGATGGCTCTCCTTTGTCACCCCTCCACTTT. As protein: CATSRDGSPLSPLHF.

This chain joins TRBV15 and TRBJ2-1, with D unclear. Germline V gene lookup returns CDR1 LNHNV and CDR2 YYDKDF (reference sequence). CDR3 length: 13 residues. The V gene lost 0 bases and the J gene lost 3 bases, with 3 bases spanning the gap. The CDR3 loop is CATSRDGYNEQFF. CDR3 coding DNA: TGTGCCACCAGCAGAGACGGCTACAATGAGCAGTTCTTC.

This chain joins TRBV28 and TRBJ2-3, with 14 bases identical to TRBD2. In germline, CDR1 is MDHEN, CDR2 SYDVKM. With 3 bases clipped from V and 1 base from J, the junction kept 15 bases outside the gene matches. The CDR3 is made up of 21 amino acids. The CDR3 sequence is CASSFPLGGTSGSFGTDTQYF. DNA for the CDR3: TGTGCCAGCAGTTTCCCATTGGGAGGGACTAGCGGGAGTTTTGGCACAGATACGCAGTATTTT.

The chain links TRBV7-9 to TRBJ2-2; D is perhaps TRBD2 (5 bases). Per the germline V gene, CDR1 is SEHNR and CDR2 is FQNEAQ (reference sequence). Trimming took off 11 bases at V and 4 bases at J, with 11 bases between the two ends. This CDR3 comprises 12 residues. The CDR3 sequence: CALGGSTGELFF. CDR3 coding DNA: TGTGCCCTCGGAGGATCCACCGGGGAGCTGTTTTTT.

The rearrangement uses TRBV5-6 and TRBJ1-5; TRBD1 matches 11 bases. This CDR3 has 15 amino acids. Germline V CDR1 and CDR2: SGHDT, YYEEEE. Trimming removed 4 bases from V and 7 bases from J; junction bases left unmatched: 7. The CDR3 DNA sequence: TGTGCCAGCAGCGACGGGACAGGGGGGTTCCAGCCCCAGCATTTT. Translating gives CASSDGTGGFQPQHF.

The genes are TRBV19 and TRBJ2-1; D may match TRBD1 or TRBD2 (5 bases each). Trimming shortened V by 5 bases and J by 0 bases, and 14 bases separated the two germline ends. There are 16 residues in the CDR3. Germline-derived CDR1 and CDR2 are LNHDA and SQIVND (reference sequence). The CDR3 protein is CASSDPGTVSYNEQFF. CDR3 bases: TGTGCCAGTAGTGACCCCGGGACGGTCTCCTACAATGAGCAGTTCTTC.

The CDR3 nucleotides are TGTGCCAGCAGCCCTCGAAGTGGGACAGCGGACACTGAAGCTTTCTTT. It codes for CASSPRSGTADTEAFF. The chain joins TRBV4-2 to TRBJ1-1, with 7 positions matching TRBD1. After removal of 4 bases from V and 3 bases from J, the junction contained 11 bases not matched to a gene. This CDR3 spans 16 amino acids. CDR1 is LGHNA and CDR2 is YNFKEQ in the germline V gene.

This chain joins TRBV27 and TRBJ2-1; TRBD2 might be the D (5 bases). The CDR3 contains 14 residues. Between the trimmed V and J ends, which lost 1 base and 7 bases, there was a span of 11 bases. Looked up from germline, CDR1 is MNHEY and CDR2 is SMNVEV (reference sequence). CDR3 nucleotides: TGTGCCAGCAGTTTATGGGCTAGCCTTAATGAGCAGTTCTTC. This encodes CASSLWASLNEQFF.

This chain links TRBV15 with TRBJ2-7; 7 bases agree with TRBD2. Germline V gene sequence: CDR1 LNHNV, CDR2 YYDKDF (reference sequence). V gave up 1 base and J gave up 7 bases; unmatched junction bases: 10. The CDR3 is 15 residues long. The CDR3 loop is CATSRVGGGSGEQYF. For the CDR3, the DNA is TGTGCCACCAGCAGAGTCGGAGGCGGGAGCGGTGAGCAGTACTTC.

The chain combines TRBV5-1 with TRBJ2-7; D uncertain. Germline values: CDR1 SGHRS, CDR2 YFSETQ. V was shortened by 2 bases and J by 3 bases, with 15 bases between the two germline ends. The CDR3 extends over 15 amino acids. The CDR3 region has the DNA TGCGCCAGCAGCTTTAATCCTCTACCGCTCTACGAGCAGTACTTC. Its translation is CASSFNPLPLYEQYF.

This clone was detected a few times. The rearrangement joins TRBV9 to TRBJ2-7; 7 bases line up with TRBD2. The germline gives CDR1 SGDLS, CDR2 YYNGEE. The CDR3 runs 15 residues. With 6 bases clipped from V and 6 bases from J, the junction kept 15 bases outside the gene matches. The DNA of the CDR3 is TGTGCCAGCACCCCAGGAGCGGGAAGGGGCAGCGAGCAGTACTTC. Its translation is CASTPGAGRGSEQYF.

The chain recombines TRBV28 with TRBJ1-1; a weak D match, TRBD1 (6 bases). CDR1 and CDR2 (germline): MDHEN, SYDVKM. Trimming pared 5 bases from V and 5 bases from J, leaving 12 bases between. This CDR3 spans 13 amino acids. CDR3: CASSPTGGTEAFF. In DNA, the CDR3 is TGTGCCAGCAGTCCGACAGGAGGTACTGAAGCTTTCTTT.

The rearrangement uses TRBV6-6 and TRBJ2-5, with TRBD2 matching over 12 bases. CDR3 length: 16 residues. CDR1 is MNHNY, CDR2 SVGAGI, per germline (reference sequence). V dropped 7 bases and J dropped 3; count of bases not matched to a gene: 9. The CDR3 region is CASNHPSGRGEETQYF. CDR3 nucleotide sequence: TGTGCCAGCAACCACCCTAGCGGGAGGGGGGAAGAGACCCAGTACTTC.

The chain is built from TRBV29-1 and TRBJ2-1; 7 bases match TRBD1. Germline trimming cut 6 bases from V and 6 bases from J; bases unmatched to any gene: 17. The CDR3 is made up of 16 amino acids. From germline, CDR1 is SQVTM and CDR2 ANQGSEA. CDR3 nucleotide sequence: TGCAGCGTCCAGGGGGTTATTCCCAGGCGGGCCAATGAGCAGTTCTTC. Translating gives CSVQGVIPRRANEQFF.

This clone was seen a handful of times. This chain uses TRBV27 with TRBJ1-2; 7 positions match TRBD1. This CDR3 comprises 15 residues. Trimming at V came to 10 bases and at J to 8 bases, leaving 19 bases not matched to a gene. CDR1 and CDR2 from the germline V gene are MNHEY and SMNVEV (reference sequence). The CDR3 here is CATRPDQTGRYGYTF. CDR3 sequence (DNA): TGTGCCACCCGTCCGGATCAGACAGGGAGGTACGGCTACACCTTC.

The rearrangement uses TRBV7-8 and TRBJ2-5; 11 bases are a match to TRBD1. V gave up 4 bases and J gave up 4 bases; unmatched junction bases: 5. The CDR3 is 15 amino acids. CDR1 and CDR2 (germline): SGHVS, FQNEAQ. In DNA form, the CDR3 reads TGTGCCAGCAGCTCGGGACAGGGGGAGGGAGAGACCCAGTACTTC. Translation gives CASSSGQGEGETQYF.

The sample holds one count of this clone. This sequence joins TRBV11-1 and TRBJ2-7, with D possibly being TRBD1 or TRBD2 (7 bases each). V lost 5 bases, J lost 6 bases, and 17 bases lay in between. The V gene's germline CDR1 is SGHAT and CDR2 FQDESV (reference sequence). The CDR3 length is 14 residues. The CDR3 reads CASSPVQGRGEQYF. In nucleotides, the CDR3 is TGTGCCAGCAGCCCAGTACAGGGGAGGGGCGAGCAGTACTTC.

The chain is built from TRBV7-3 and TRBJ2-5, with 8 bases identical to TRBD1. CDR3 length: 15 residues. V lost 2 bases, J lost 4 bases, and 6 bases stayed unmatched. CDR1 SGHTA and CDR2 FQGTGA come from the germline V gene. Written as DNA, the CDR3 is TGTGCCAGCAGCTTAGGACAGGGTAATCGAGAGACCCAGTACTTC. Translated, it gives CASSLGQGNRETQYF.

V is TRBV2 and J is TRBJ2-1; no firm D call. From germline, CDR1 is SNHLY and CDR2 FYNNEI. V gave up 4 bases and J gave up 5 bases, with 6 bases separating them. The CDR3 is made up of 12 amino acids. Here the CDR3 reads CASSGLDNEQFF. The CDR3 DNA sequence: TGTGCCAGCAGTGGTCTGGACAATGAGCAGTTCTTC.